This T cell receptor (beta chain) was recovered during a study of identical twins. Using its own MiXCR run on the 5' RACE reads, TCRdb lists one record per CDR3 protein. The sample includes about 900,000 distinct CDR3 sequences, about 12% of them seen just once. This clonotype was counted between two and nine times. Its antigen remains unknown. The CDR3 sequence is 19 residues long. Study-wide points: Excess sharing between twins was weaker in beta out-of-frame sequences. Compared with models, monozygotic twins showed more out-of-frame TCR alpha sharing.

These same records also appear under a second study, on yellow fever vaccine responses in identical twins.

The chain combines TRBV21-1 with TRBJ2-6. TRBV21-1 is recorded as a pseudogene. What was sequenced was PBMCs. The sequence derives from a woman between 18 and 30 years old in good health. CDR3 bases: TGTGCCAGCAGCAAAGCTTTGTGGCCAGGGAGTTCTGGGGCCAACGTCCTGACTTTC. Its translation: CASSKALWPGSSGANVLTF.